Below, one T cell receptor (beta chain) is given with its context. The antigen is unknown. Unique molecular identifiers tagged the TCRbeta library. MiXCR was run by TCRdb on the PCR reads, yielding one entry per CDR3 protein. The sample yields 95,000 to 120,000 distinct CDR3 sequences, almost 6.5% seen once. This specimen belongs to a study of T-cell reconstitution after alpha-beta-depleted transplantation in children. General study results and limits: Surviving recipient T cells and thymic progenitors underlay high day-60 TCRbeta diversity in some patients. After transplant, at about two months, alpha-beta T cells were reportedly derived from several hundred expanded graft clones.

The sequences come from PBMCs, mostly from graft donor cells, collected 360 days after TCRalphabeta/CD19-depleted stem cell transplant. The sequence was collected from a male patient aged 2-15 years who had a stem cell transplant for acute lymphoblastic leukemia, so the T cells may come from the graft donor.

The CDR3 reads CASSLSGPSSYEQYF. The CDR3, as DNA: TGTGCCAGCAGCCTCTCAGGCCCCTCTTCCTACGAGCAGTACTTC. The rearrangement uses TRBV6-2 or TRBV6-3 and TRBJ2-7; D remains unclear. Trimming took off 6 bases at V and 1 base at J, with 16 bases between the two ends. Germline-derived CDR1 and CDR2 are MNHEY and SVGEGT. The CDR3 runs to 15 residues.